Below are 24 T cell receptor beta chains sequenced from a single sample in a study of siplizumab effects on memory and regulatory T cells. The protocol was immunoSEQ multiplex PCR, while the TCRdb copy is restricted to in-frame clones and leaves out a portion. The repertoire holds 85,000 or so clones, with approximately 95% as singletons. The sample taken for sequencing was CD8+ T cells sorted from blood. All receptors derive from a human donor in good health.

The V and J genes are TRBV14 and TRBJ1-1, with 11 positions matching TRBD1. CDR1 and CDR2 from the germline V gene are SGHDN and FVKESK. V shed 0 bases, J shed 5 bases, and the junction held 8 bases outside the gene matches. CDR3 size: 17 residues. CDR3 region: CASSQDKTGTGGTEAFF. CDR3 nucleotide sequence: TGTGCCAGCAGCCAAGATAAGACCGGGACAGGGGGGACTGAAGCTTTCTTT.

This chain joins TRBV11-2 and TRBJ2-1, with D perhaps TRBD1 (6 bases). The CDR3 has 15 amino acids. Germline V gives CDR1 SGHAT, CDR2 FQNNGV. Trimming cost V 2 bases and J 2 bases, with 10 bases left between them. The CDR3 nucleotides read TGTGCCAGCAGCTTAAATGGGGGCGCCTACAATGAGCAGTTCTTC. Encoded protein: CASSLNGGAYNEQFF.

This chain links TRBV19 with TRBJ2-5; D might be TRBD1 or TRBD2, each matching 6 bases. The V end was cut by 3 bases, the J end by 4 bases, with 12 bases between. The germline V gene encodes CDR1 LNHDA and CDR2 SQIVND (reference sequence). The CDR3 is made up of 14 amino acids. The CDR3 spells CASSIRGLGETQYF. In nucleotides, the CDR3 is TGTGCCAGTAGTATCCGGGGGCTGGGAGAGACCCAGTACTTC.

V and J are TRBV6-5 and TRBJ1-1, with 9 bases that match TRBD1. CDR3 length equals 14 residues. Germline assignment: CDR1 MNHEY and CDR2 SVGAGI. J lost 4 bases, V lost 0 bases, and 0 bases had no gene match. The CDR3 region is CASSYSTGGTEAFF. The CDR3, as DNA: TGTGCCAGCAGTTACTCGACAGGGGGCACTGAAGCTTTCTTT.

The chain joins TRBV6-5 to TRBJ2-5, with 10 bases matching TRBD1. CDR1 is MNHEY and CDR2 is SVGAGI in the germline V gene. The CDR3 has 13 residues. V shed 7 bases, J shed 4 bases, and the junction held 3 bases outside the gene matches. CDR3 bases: TGTGCCAGCACCCGGGACAGGGGAGAGACCCAGTACTTC. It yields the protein CASTRDRGETQYF.

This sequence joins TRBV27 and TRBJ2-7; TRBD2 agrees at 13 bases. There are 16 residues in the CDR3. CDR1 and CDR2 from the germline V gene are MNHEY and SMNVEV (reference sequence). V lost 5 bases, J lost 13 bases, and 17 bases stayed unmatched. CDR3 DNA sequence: TGTGCCAGCAGTACAACCGGGGACAGAAGGACTAGCGGGAGATACTTC. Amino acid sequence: CASSTTGDRRTSGRYF.

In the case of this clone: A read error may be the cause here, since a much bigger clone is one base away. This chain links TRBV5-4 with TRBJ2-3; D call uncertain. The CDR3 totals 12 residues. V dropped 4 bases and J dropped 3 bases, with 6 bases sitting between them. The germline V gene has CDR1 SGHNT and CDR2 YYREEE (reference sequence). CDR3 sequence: CASSPGTDTQYF. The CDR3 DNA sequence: TGTGCCAGCAGCCCCGGGACAGATACGCAGTATTTT.

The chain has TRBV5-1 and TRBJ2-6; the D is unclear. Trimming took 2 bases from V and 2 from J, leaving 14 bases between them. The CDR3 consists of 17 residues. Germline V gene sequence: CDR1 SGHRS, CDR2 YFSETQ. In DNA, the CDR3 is TGCGCCAGCAGCTTTTATTGGTACAGCGCTGGGGCCAACGTCCTGACTTTC. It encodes CASSFYWYSAGANVLTF.

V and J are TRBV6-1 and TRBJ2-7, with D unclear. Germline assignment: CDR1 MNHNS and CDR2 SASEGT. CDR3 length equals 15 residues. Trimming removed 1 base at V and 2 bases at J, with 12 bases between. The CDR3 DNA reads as TGTGCCAGCAGTGAAGGTTTGATGACGACCTACGAGCAGTACTTC. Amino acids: CASSEGLMTTYEQYF.

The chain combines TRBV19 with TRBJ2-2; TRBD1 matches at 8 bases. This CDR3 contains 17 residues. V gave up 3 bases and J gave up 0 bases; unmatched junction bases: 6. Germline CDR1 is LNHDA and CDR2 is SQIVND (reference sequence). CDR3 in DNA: TGTGCCAGTAGTATCCTACGGACAGGGCCGAACACCGGGGAGCTGTTTTTT. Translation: CASSILRTGPNTGELFF.

CDR3 loop: CASSIMLPGTGSTEAFF. As DNA, the CDR3 is TGTGCCAGTAGTATAATGTTGCCAGGGACGGGTTCGACTGAAGCTTTCTTT. This rearrangement joins TRBV19 to TRBJ1-1, with a tentative D call TRBD1 (5 bases). This CDR3 spans 17 amino acids. Germline V lookup: CDR1 LNHDA, CDR2 SQIVND (reference sequence). The V end lost 2 bases, the J end lost 5 bases, and 21 bases lay between the germline ends.

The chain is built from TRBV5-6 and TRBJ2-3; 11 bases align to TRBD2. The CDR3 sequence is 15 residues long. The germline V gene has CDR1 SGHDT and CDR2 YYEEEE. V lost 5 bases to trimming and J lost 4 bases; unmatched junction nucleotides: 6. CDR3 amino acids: CASSFSGRGPDTQYF. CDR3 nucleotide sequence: TGTGCCAGCAGTTTTAGCGGGAGGGGACCAGATACGCAGTATTTT. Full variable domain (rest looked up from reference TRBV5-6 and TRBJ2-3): DAGVTQSPTHLIKTRGQQVTLRCSPKSGHDTVSWYQQALGQGPQFIFQYYEEEERQRGNFPDRFSGHQFPNYSSELNVNALLLGDSALYLCASSFSGRGPDTQYFGPGTRLTVL.

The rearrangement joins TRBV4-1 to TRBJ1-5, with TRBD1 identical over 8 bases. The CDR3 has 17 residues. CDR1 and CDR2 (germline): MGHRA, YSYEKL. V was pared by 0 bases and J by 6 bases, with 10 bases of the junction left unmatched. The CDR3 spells CASSQDSDRGRGQPQHF. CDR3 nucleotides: TGCGCCAGCAGCCAAGATTCCGACAGGGGCCGCGGTCAGCCCCAGCATTTT.

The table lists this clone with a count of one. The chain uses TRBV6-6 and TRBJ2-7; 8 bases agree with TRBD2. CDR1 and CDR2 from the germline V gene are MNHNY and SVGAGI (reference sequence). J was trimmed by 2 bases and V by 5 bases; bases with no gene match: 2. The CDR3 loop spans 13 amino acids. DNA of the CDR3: TGTGCCAGCAGTGAGGGACTAGCCTACGAGCAGTACTTC. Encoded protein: CASSEGLAYEQYF.

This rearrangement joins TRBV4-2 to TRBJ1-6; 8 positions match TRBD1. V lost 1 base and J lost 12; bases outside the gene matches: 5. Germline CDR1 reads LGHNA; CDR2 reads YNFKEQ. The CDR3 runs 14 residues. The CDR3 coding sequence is TGTGCCAGCAGCCAAGGGGCAGGGGGCTTACCCCTCCACTTT. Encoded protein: CASSQGAGGLPLHF.

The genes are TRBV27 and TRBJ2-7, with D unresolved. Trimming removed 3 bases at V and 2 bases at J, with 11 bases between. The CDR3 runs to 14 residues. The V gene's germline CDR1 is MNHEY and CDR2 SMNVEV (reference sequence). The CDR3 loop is CASSFSSVAYEQYF. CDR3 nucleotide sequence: TGTGCCAGCAGTTTTTCCAGCGTTGCCTACGAGCAGTACTTC.

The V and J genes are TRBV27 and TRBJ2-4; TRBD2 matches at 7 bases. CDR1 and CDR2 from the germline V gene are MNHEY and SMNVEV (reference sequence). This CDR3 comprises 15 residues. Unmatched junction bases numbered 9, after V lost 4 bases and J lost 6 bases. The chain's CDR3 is CASSSAGGWANIQYF. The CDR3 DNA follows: TGTGCCAGCAGTTCCGCCGGGGGGTGGGCAAACATTCAGTACTTC.

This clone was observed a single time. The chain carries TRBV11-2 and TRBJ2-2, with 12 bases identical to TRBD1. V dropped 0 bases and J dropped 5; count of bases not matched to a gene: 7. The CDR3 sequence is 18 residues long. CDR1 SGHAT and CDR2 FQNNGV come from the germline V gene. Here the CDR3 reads CASSLDRGQGARTGELFF. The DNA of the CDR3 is TGTGCCAGCAGCTTAGATCGGGGACAGGGGGCGAGAACCGGGGAGCTGTTTTTT.

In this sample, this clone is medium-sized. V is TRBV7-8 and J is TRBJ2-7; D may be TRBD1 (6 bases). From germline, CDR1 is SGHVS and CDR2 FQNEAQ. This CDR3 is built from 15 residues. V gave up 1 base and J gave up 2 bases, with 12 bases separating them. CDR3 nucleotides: TGTGCCAGCAGCTTAGTTGTCAGGGGAACCTACGAGCAGTACTTC. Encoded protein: CASSLVVRGTYEQYF.

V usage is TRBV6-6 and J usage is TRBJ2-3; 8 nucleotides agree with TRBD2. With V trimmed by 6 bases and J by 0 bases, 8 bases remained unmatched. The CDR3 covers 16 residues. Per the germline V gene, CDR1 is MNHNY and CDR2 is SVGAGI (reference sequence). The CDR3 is CASRTSLAESTDTQYF. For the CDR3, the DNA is TGTGCCAGCAGAACCTCACTAGCGGAAAGCACAGATACGCAGTATTTT.

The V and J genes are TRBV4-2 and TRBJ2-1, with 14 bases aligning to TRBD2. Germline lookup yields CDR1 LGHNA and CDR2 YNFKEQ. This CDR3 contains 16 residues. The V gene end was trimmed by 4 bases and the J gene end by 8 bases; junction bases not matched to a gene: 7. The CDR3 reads CASSPESTSGRDEQFF. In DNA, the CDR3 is TGTGCCAGCAGCCCGGAGTCGACTAGCGGGAGGGATGAGCAGTTCTTC.

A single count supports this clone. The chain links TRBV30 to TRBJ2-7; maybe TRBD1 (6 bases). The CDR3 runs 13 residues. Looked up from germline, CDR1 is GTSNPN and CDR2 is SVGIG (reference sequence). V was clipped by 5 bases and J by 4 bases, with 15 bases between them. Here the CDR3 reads CAWEGQRFYEQYF. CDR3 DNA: TGTGCCTGGGAAGGACAGCGATTTTACGAGCAGTACTTC.

The CDR3 DNA sequence: TGTGCCAGCACCCCTCAGCCCCAGCATTTT. This codes for CASTPQPQHF. This sequence joins TRBV11-3 and TRBJ1-5; D unclear. V was clipped by 7 bases and J by 6 bases, with 4 bases between them. CDR1 is SGHNT and CDR2 is YENEEA in the germline V gene. The CDR3 runs 10 residues.

CDR3 DNA: TGTGCCAGCAGCGTACTAGCGGGAGGGACGACAGATACGCAGTATTTT. It yields the protein CASSVLAGGTTDTQYF. The rearrangement links TRBV9 to TRBJ2-3, with 12 bases that match TRBD2. This CDR3 is 16 amino acids long. V was clipped by 1 base and J by 3 bases; unmatched bases: 3. CDR1 and CDR2 from the germline V gene are SGDLS and YYNGEE.